These T cell receptor beta chains were read from a single sample in a study of blood T cell repertoires in COVID-19. TCRdb keeps only in-frame clones here, not all; method: immunoSEQ multiplex PCR. The table lists around 300,000 clones, around 89% of them singletons, with 6.3% in the top ten. Sequenced: peripheral blood. The receptor source for this set is a woman aged 45-65 years with COVID-19, enrolled during active disease. The CDR3 runs from the conserved cysteine through the conserved F or W. The order of the fields is D gene, clone size, J gene, V gene, CDR3 length, CDR3 DNA, CDR3 protein. D genes are given only for firm matches. A clone size is listed for some rows: how often the clone was seen (once, few, many), or a class if it is expanded.

TRBD1 - TRBJ2-1 TRBV7-9 14 TGTGCCAGCAGTTGGGACAGGGGGCGGGATGAGCAGTTCTTC CASSWDRGRDEQFF
- once TRBJ1-1 TRBV25-1 15 TGTGCCAGCAGGAACCGTGTGGGGAGGGTAACTGAAGCTTTCTTT CASRNRVGRVTEAFF
- - TRBJ1-2 TRBV5-1 17 TGCGCCAGCAGCTTGGGAGTTAATCGAGCGGGAAACTATGGCTACACCTTC CASSLGVNRAGNYGYTF
- - TRBJ2-7 TRBV18 13 TGTGCCAGCTCACCGTTGTCCAGCTACGAGCAGTACTTC CASSPLSSYEQYF
TRBD1 - TRBJ1-4 TRBV6-5 15 TGTGCCAGCAGTTTCCAGGGGGCCGTGAGTGAAAAACTGTTTTTT CASSFQGAVSEKLFF
TRBD1 once TRBJ2-6 TRBV6-6 17 TGTGCCAGCAGTCGGACAGGGTGGAGGTCTGGGGCCAACGTCCTGACTTTC CASSRTGWRSGANVLTF
- - TRBJ1-3 TRBV11-2 14 TGTGCCAGCAGCTTTCGGGTCTCTGGAAACACCATATATTTT CASSFRVSGNTIYF
- once TRBJ2-1 TRBV6-2/TRBV6-3 12 TGTGCCAGCAGTAGGGGGTCCAATGAGCAGTTCTTC CASSRGSNEQFF
TRBD1 - TRBJ2-5 TRBV4-1 16 TGCGCCAGCAGCCAAGCACCGGGACAGGGATTCGAGACCCAGTACTTC CASSQAPGQGFETQYF
TRBD1 - TRBJ2-7 TRBV11-1 15 TGTGCCAGCAGCTTTGGGACAGGGGGCACCTACGAGCAGTACTTC CASSFGTGGTYEQYF
- - TRBJ1-1 TRBV7-2 14 TGTGCCAGCAGCTCGAGCAGGGGGAACACTGAAGCTTTCTTT CASSSSRGNTEAFF
- few TRBJ2-3 TRBV30 13 TGTGCCTGGAGTGGCCCGCGGGGAGATACGCAGTATTTT CAWSGPRGDTQYF
TRBD1 once TRBJ1-2 TRBV13 14 TGTGCCAGCAGTCCGGGGGACAGGGACTATGGCTACACCTTC CASSPGDRDYGYTF
- - TRBJ1-6 TRBV7-8 15 TGTGCCAGCAGCTTAGAAATGAGAGCCAATTCACCCCTCCACTTT CASSLEMRANSPLHF
TRBD1 - TRBJ2-2 TRBV2 15 TGTGCCAGCAGTGCCAACAGGGGTAGGACCGGGGAGCTGTTTTTT CASSANRGRTGELFF
TRBD2 - TRBJ2-7 TRBV4-2 16 TGTGCCAGCAGCCAGCAGACTAGCGGGTCTTACTACGAGCAGTACTTC CASSQQTSGSYYEQYF
TRBD1 many TRBJ1-1 TRBV3-1/TRBV3-2 14 TGTGCCAGCAGCCGGCAAACAGGGGGCTTTGAAGCTTTCTTT CASSRQTGGFEAFF
- - TRBJ2-3 TRBV9 15 TGTGCCAGCAGCCTAAGAGGCTCTAGCACAGATACGCAGTATTTT CASSLRGSSTDTQYF
- - TRBJ1-4 TRBV3-1/TRBV3-2 17 TGTGCCAGCAGCCATTTTCATGGGGGGGGCTCCAAAGAAAAACTGTTTTTT CASSHFHGGGSKEKLFF
- once TRBJ1-4 TRBV18 13 TGTGCCAGCTCACCACCGAGTCGTGAAAAACTGTTTTTT CASSPPSREKLFF
TRBD2 - TRBJ2-1 TRBV27 15 TGTGCCAGCAGTTTAGGGACTAGCGGACACAATGAGCAGTTCTTC CASSLGTSGHNEQFF
TRBD2 - TRBJ2-3 TRBV7-2 18 TGTGCCAGCAGCTCTACGTATAGCGGGGGAGGTAGCACAGATACGCAGTATTTT CASSSTYSGGGSTDTQYF
TRBD1 - TRBJ2-7 TRBV7-2 16 TGTGCCAGCAGCGTTACGGTTGGGACAGGGGCCTACGAGCAGTACTTC CASSVTVGTGAYEQYF
TRBD1 - TRBJ2-5 TRBV2 16 TGTGCCAGCAGTGAAAGCCCCCCCAGGGGGAAAGAGACCCAGTACTTC CASSESPPRGKETQYF
- - TRBJ2-7 TRBV3-1/TRBV3-2 15 TGTGCCAGCAGCCAAGATCTAGCCCTGCCAGGCAAGCAGTACTTC CASSQDLALPGKQYF
TRBD2 - TRBJ2-1 TRBV19 15 TGTGCCAGTAGTATAGGCACTAGCGGGAGTTCGGGGCAGTTCTTC CASSIGTSGSSGQFF
TRBD2 - TRBJ2-7 TRBV29-1 13 TGCAGCGTTGTGACTAGCGTACCCTACGAGCAGTACTTC CSVVTSVPYEQYF
- - TRBJ2-7 TRBV7-9 14 TGTGCCAGCAGCGAACAGGGACGCAAGTACGAGCAGTACTTC CASSEQGRKYEQYF
- once TRBJ1-1 TRBV18 12 TGTGCCAGCTCACCACTGGGGGGTGAAGCTTTCTTT CASSPLGGEAFF
TRBD2 - TRBJ2-1 TRBV18 15 TGTGCCAGCTCCTCACAGCGGGAGGGCCTCAGTGAGCAGTTCTTC CASSSQREGLSEQFF
- - TRBJ2-1 TRBV29-1 11 TGCAGCGTCCACAGGGCGAATGAGCAGTTCTTC CSVHRANEQFF
- - TRBJ2-3 TRBV6-4 13 TGTGCCAGCAGTGTTGGCCTCACAGATACGCAGTATTTT CASSVGLTDTQYF
TRBD2 - TRBJ2-5 TRBV29-1 15 TGCAGCGTTGAAGAACTAGCGGGGCCGCAAGAGACCCAGTACTTC CSVEELAGPQETQYF
TRBD2 once TRBJ2-7 TRBV29-1 15 TGCAGCGTTGAAGGCTCGACTAGCGGGATAAACGAGCAGTACTTC CSVEGSTSGINEQYF
TRBD1 few TRBJ1-1 TRBV9 15 TGTGCCAGCAGCGGCCGGGACAGGGGTTCATCTGAAGCTTTCTTT CASSGRDRGSSEAFF
TRBD1 - TRBJ1-2 TRBV30 14 TGTGCCGGGCTTGCGACAGGGGGCAAGTATGGCTACACCTTC CAGLATGGKYGYTF
TRBD1 once TRBJ1-1 TRBV5-1 15 TGCGCCAGCAGCCGGGGACAGGGGAGGAACACTGAAGCTTTCTTT CASSRGQGRNTEAFF
TRBD2 - TRBJ2-5 TRBV6-6 13 TGTGCCAGCAAGGGGACTAGTAGAGAGACCCAGTACTTC CASKGTSRETQYF
- - TRBJ2-7 TRBV5-6 15 TGTGCCAGCAGCCTCCCCGAGGTAGACTCCTACGAGCAGTACTTC CASSLPEVDSYEQYF
- - TRBJ2-7 TRBV11-1 11 TGTGCCAGCGGCACAGGTAACGAGCAGTACTTC CASGTGNEQYF
TRBD1 once TRBJ2-6 TRBV2 15 TGTGCCAGCAGTACAGGGGGCCCTGGGGCCAACGTCCTGACTTTC CASSTGGPGANVLTF
TRBD2 - TRBJ2-1 TRBV6-1 20 TGTGCCAGCAGTGCAGAAGGCGGACTAGCGGCAATCTTCTCCTACAATGAGCAGTTCTTC CASSAEGGLAAIFSYNEQFF
- - TRBJ2-3 TRBV24-1 13 TGTGCCACCAGAGGACTCTCCCCAGATACGCAGTATTTT CATRGLSPDTQYF
- - TRBJ2-2 TRBV7-7 13 TGTGCTAGCAGCTACAAGGAGGGCGGGGAGCTGTTTTTT CASSYKEGGELFF
- once TRBJ2-1 TRBV7-2 18 TGTGCCAGCAGCTCCGACCGTTACTGGCGCGAGCGCCACAATGAGCAGTTCTTC CASSSDRYWRERHNEQFF
- - TRBJ1-4 TRBV4-1 14 TGCGCCAGCAGCCTGGGGAGGCTTGACGAAAAACTGTTTTTT CASSLGRLDEKLFF